This TCR beta chain was obtained from a study of Ad26.COV2.S vaccination and SARS-CoV-2 variants. This CDR3 has 14 amino acids. V gave up 2 bases and J gave up 4 bases, with 11 bases separating them. Germline V lookup: CDR1 SEHNR, CDR2 FQNEAQ (reference sequence). TCRdb's table, derived via immunoSEQ multiplex PCR, lists solely in-frame clones and lacks some. The sample contains about 350,000 clones, around 90% of which appear only once. The J gene is TRBJ1-1, the V gene TRBV7-9; D gene unclear. The sample in question was peripheral blood, obtained after recovery from COVID-19. The sequence came from a human donor who had recovered from COVID-19. The CDR3 DNA is TGTGCCAGCAGCTTAACTTGGGTTGCCACTGAAGCTTTCTTT. Translating it yields CASSLTWVATEAFF.